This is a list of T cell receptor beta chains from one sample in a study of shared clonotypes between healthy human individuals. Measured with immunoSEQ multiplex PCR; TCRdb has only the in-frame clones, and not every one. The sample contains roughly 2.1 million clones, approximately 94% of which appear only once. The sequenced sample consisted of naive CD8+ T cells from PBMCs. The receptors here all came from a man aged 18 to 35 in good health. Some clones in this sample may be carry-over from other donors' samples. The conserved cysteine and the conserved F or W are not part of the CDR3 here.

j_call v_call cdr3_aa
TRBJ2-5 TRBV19 ASSRRTSGETQY
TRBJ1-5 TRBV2 ASSVLRGEGDQPQH
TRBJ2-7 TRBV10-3 AISGAYEQY
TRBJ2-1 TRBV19 ASSIGPSSYNEQF
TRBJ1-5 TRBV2 ASSTDSYSNQPQH
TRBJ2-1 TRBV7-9 ASSPLSSGLGDEQF
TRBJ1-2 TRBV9 ASSSLPQPGPYGYT
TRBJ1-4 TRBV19 ASKLRGGLGEKLF
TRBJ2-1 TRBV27 ASRADSYNEQF
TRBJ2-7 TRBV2 ASSELGTGFNEQY
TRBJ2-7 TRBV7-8 ASSWAAGTTYEQY
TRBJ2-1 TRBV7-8 ASSYARGGRGIEQF
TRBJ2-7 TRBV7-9 ASSSGRDQPYEQY
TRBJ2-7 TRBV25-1 ASSELRAGIYEQY
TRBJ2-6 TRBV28 ASSGSPPGGGANVLT
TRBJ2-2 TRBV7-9 ASSPPQGRGELF
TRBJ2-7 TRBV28 ASSLRGTGREQY
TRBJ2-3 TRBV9 ASSNSGRGIDTQY
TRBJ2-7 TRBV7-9 ASRGTASSYEQY
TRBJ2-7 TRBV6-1 ASNWRDVGYEQY
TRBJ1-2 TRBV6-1 ASSEVGWGRVGYGYT
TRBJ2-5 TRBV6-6 ASSRPERLPGETQY